Listed here are 11 T cell receptor beta chains from one sample, sequenced in a study of cytomegalovirus exposure and HLA in healthy donors. The PCR had 60 Vbeta and 13 Jbeta primers. Produced via immunoSEQ multiplex PCR; TCRdb's table is partial and in-frame only. Altogether 120,000 or so clones are present, roughly 78% being singletons, with the ten largest covering 2.5% to 3%. The specimen sequenced was PBMCs. These receptors were taken from a man between 25 and 39 years old in good health and CMV-seronegative.

The chain employs TRBV28 and TRBJ2-7; maybe TRBD2 (6 bases). In germline, CDR1 is MDHEN, CDR2 SYDVKM. Trimming cost V 3 bases and J 2 bases, with 14 bases left between them. This CDR3 has 15 residues. CDR3 sequence reads: CASSFGSWGAYEQYF. CDR3 sequence (DNA): TGTGCCAGCAGTTTTGGGAGTTGGGGGGCCTACGAGCAGTACTTC.

Of note for this clone: At one of its ends the junction is not consistent with the germline gene, which may arise from a read error. The chain couples TRBV20-1 to TRBJ2-3, with 9 bases aligning to TRBD2. Germline V gene data show CDR1 as DFQATT and CDR2 as SNEGSKA (reference sequence). The CDR3 consists of 11 residues. CDR3 nucleotide sequence: TGCAGTGCTGTGCGAGCGGGAGGCCACGCTTTT. Translated, it gives CSAVRAGGHAF.

V and J are TRBV10-2 and TRBJ2-7; TRBD1 aligns across 7 bases. The CDR3 length is 15 residues. V trimming: 8 bases; J trimming: 6 bases; junction bases outside the gene matches: 16. Germline-derived CDR1 and CDR2 are WSHSY and SAAADI. The chain's CDR3 is CASRGNRGSSGEQYF. The CDR3 DNA reads as TGCGCCAGCCGTGGGAACAGGGGAAGTTCCGGCGAGCAGTACTTC.

The chain has TRBV7-2 and TRBJ2-3, with 12 bases that match TRBD2. The V gene end was trimmed by 3 bases and the J gene end by 1 base; junction bases not matched to a gene: 2. This CDR3 is built from 16 residues. Germline CDR1 and CDR2: SGHTA and FQGNSA. DNA of the CDR3: TGTGCCAGCAGCTTCCTAGCGGGAGGGGGCACAGATACGCAGTATTTT. Protein: CASSFLAGGGTDTQYF.

Turning to this clone: The junction departs from germline at one end; a sequencing error may be responsible. The chain employs TRBV7-9 and TRBJ1-1; D unresolved. Germline CDR1 is SEHNR and CDR2 is FQNEAQ (reference sequence). This CDR3 is 12 amino acids long. The CDR3 loop reads CSSSLVFTEAFF. In nucleotides, the CDR3 is TGTTCCAGCAGCTTAGTCTTCACTGAAGCTTTCTTT. The full variable domain, in which reference TRBV7-9 and TRBJ1-1 provide the parts outside the CDR3, is DTGVSQNPRHKITKRGQNVTFRCDPISEHNRLYWYRQTLGQGPEFLTYFQNEAQLEKSRLLSDRFSAERPKGSFSTLEIQRTEQGDSAMYLCSSSLVFTEAFFGQGTRLTVV.

This chain connects TRBV27 to TRBJ2-7, with 8 bases matching TRBD1. CDR3 size: 13 residues. Germline loops: CDR1 MNHEY, CDR2 SMNVEV (reference sequence). V lost 5 bases to trimming and J lost 5 bases; unmatched junction nucleotides: 5. CDR3 coding DNA: TGTGCCAGCAGTACAGGGGGTGTCAACGAGCAGTACTTC. Amino acid sequence: CASSTGGVNEQYF.

This rearrangement joins TRBV4-1 to TRBJ2-1, with 7 bases fitting TRBD2. The CDR3 covers 17 residues. The trim removed 3 bases at V and 1 base at J, leaving 9 bases unmatched. The germline gives CDR1 MGHRA, CDR2 YSYEKL. In DNA, the CDR3 is TGCGCCAGCAGCCAGTTCGGGGGAGCGGGATCCTACAATGAGCAGTTCTTC. Protein sequence: CASSQFGGAGSYNEQFF.

The chain couples TRBV15 to TRBJ2-2, with a tentative D call TRBD1 (5 bases). This CDR3 contains 15 residues. CDR1 LNHNV and CDR2 YYDKDF come from the germline V gene (reference sequence). V lost 1 base and J 7 bases, leaving 13 bases between the germline ends. The CDR3 coding sequence is TGTGCCACCAGCAGAGGTGGGGCGCATGTCGGGGAGCTGTTTTTT. Amino acids: CATSRGGAHVGELFF.

This clone was seen once. The gene calls are TRBV29-1 and TRBJ2-7; D might be TRBD2 (6 bases). Looked up from germline, CDR1 is SQVTM and CDR2 is ANQGSEA. Deletions cut 4 bases from V and 2 bases from J, with 18 bases between. The CDR3 sequence is 15 residues long. The CDR3 loop is CSVVGSPTSTYEQYF. The CDR3 DNA reads as TGCAGCGTTGTGGGGTCTCCCACTAGCACCTACGAGCAGTACTTC.

V usage is TRBV5-1 and J usage is TRBJ1-2; 10 positions agree with TRBD1. Trimming took 4 bases from V and 8 from J; bases not matched to a gene: 8. The CDR3 covers 14 residues. CDR1 and CDR2 (germline): SGHRS, YFSETQ. Here the CDR3 DNA reads TGCGCCAGCAGCGCTCGGACAGGGGGTTGGGGCTACACCTTC. It translates to CASSARTGGWGYTF. The full variable domain, its missing parts supplied by reference TRBV5-1 and TRBJ1-2, is KAGVTQTPRYLIKTRGQQVTLSCSPISGHRSVSWYQQTPGQGLQFLFEYFSETQRNKGNFPGRFSGRQFSNSRSEMNVSTLELGDSALYLCASSARTGGWGYTFGSGTRLTVV.

A few counts support this clone. The CDR3, as DNA: TGTGCCAGCAGCTTAGGCCCCAGGGGGATTGAAAATCAGCCCCAGCATTTT. The encoded protein is CASSLGPRGIENQPQHF. The rearrangement links TRBV11-2 to TRBJ1-5; TRBD1 matches 7 bases. The CDR3 is made up of 17 amino acids. Germline V lookup: CDR1 SGHAT, CDR2 FQNNGV. V was pared by 1 base and J by 4 bases, with 10 bases of the junction left unmatched.